The T cell receptor beta chain under discussion was sequenced for a study of blood T cell repertoires in COVID-19. Study summary: Samples came from the United States, Italy and Spain, spanning acute and convalescent COVID-19. T cells, B-cell-depleted T cells, or PBMCs provided the cDNA or gDNA that served as material.

The age range of participants was about 18 to 89 years, with residence in 20 to 25 US areas. The study assigned cohorts using participant-reported clinical history. The data were produced by immunoSEQ multiplex PCR, yet TCRdb's version contains in-frame clones alone and is incomplete. The sample lists about 210,000 clones; around four fifths were seen once. Per germline, CDR1 SGHDT and CDR2 YYEEEE. Trimming stripped 0 bases from V and 5 bases from J, with 11 bases between. The CDR3 loop spans 14 amino acids. The receptor was isolated from a man aged 35 to 55 who had recovered from COVID-19. The chain carries TRBV5-6 and TRBJ1-1; D is unclear. The material sequenced was PBMCs or T cells enriched from blood (not recorded which). CDR3 sequence (DNA): TGTGCCAGCAGCTTGGGCCTGGGAGGTACTGAAGCTTTCTTT. It yields the protein CASSLGLGGTEAFF.